This T cell receptor beta chain is drawn from a study of beta chain features in type 1 diabetes. Across the study: Examination spanned 90 million to 140 million sorted cells from all samples. Notes on the study in general: For Type 1 diabetes patients, all four CD4+ subsets carried TCRB CDR3s that were moderately but significantly shorter. A potential PCR bias toward shorter templates would be equal in patient and control samples.

Germline V lookup: CDR1 MGHRA, CDR2 YSYEKL. V was pared by 3 bases and J by 2 bases, with 6 bases of the junction left unmatched. The CDR3 length is 15 residues. Only a few counts were recorded for this clone. Its antigen remains unknown. Other nucleotide sequences from this sample produce the same CDR3. The isolated RNA, all of it, was reverse transcribed, so expressed TCRB transcripts were what got sequenced. Profiling relied on immunoSEQ multiplex PCR, and the TCRdb table lists in-frame clones only, not all of them. This sample has fewer than 200,000 clones; roughly an eighth occur once, and the top ten carry approximately 0.64%.

The receptor's source is a woman aged 18-29 years in good health. This chain joins TRBV4-1 and TRBJ1-1; 7 nucleotides align to TRBD1. Sequencing used central memory CD4+ T cells from blood. Here the CDR3 reads CASSHSGQLNTEAFF. The CDR3, as DNA: TGCGCCAGCAGCCACTCGGGACAGTTAAACACTGAAGCTTTCTTT.